This T cell receptor beta chain stems from a study of cytomegalovirus exposure and HLA in healthy donors. Broader study findings: As a later analysis showed, a missense DCLRE1C variant was linked to trimming of TCR beta V- and J-genes. A later analysis found TCR association rates differed by HLA locus, highest for DRB1 and lowest for HLA-C.

It was with 60 Vbeta and 13 Jbeta primers that the PCR ran. The assay was immunoSEQ multiplex PCR, and TCRdb's table has in-frame clones only and misses some. The profile shows 35,000 to 45,000 clones, under 70% of them singletons. This clone turned up a few times. What it binds is not known. This CDR3 has 15 residues. Per germline, CDR1 SGHTA and CDR2 FQGNSA. V lost 0 bases to trimming and J lost 8 bases, with 11 bases between them. This clonotype was sampled from a man in his 60s in good health and CMV-seropositive. Sequencing input: PBMCs. The genes are TRBV7-2 and TRBJ1-6; no clear D gene. CDR3 sequence (DNA): TGTGCCAGCAGCTTAGCCTGGGCAGAAGATTCACCCCTCCACTTT. Amino acid sequence: CASSLAWAEDSPLHF.